This T cell receptor (beta chain) was captured in a study of pediatric ulcerative colitis. As for the study in general: Ulcerative colitis patients had pancolitis or left-sided colitis, with confirming histology. Regarding the study as a whole: Compared with controls, ulcerative colitis showed greater blood-rectum clone sharing.

One to two pinch biopsies were taken from the rectum during colonoscopy. Only in-frame clones appear in the TCRdb table, and some are missing; sequencing was by immunoSEQ multiplex PCR. The sample lists fewer than 25,000 clones, 71% occurring once. Turning to this clone: Antigen specificity is unknown.

CDR3 length equals 13 residues. Germline V CDR1 and CDR2: SQVTM, ANQGSEA. The material sequenced was gut tissue. This clonotype was obtained from a boy younger than 18 with severe ulcerative colitis. The chain employs TRBV29-1 and TRBJ2-5, with no clear D. The closer fit of TRBJ2-7 to the DNA end suggests the J call may be wrong. CDR3 sequence: CSVEPDGTYEQYF. The CDR3 DNA follows: TGCAGCGTTGAACCGGACGGTACCTACGAGCAGTACTTC.